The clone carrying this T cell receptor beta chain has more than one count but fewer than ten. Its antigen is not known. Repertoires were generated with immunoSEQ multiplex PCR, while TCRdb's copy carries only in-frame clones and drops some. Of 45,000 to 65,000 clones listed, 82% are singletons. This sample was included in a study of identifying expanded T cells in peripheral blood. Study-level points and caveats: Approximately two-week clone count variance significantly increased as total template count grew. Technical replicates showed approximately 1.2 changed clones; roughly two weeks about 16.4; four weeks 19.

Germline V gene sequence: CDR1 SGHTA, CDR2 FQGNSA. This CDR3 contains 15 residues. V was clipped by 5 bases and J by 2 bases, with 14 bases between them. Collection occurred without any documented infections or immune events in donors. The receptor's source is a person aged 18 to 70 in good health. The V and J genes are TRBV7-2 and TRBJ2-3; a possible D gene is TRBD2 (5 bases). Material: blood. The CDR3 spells CASSVRHGVTDTQYF. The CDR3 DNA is TGTGCCAGCAGCGTCCGACACGGGGTCACAGATACGCAGTATTTT.